A selection of T cell receptor beta chains follows, all from one sample in a study of regulatory T cells in long-lasting Graves disease. MiXCR, run by TCRdb on the multiplex PCR reads, gives a single entry per CDR3 protein. The sample contains 350,000 to 500,000 distinct CDR3 sequences, 13% to 15% of which appear only once. The sample was also reused in another study, on T cells in Graves' hyperthyroidism and ophthalmopathy.

The input for sequencing was peripheral blood mononuclear cells (PBMCs), taken at new diagnosis, from a patient treated with antithyroid drugs. These receptors were obtained from a woman between 45 and 65 years old with Graves disease. Each CDR3 is given with its conserved first and last residue. Each record gives: clone size, J gene, V gene, D gene, CDR3 DNA, CDR3 protein. The D gene is left open where the match is weak. Some rows mark clone size as missing; the rest say once, few, many or name a class of expanded clone.

>many|TRBJ2-7|TRBV7-2|TRBD1
TGTGCCAGCAGCTCCGTAAGGGACAGGCCCTCCTACGAGCAGTACTTC
CASSSVRDRPSYEQYF
>many|TRBJ2-1|TRBV5-1|NA
TGCGCCAGCAGCTTGGGGCTAGCCCATGAGCAGTTCTTC
CASSLGLAHEQFF
>many|TRBJ2-1|TRBV27|NA
TGTGCCAGCAGTTCGCGGACGACCAATGAGCAGTTCTTC
CASSSRTTNEQFF
>many|TRBJ2-2|TRBV2|NA
TGTGCCAGCAAAACCCTCACCGGGGAGCTGTTTTTT
CASKTLTGELFF
>NA|TRBJ2-1|TRBV28|TRBD1
TGTGCCAGCAGACCCGGGACAGGGGCCTACAATGAGCAGTCCTTC
CASRPGTGAYNEQSF
>few|TRBJ2-1|TRBV5-1|TRBD2
TGCGCCAGCAGCGGACTAGCGGGACACAATGAGCAGTTCTTC
CASSGLAGHNEQFF
>few|TRBJ2-1|TRBV12-3/TRBV12-4|NA
TGTGCCAGCAGTTTTACGGGAATCAAGTACAATGAGCAGTTCTTC
CASSFTGIKYNEQFF
>few|TRBJ2-2|TRBV9|TRBD2
TGTGCCAGCAGCGTAGTTAGTAGCGGGAGAGAAAGAAACACCGGGGAGCTGTTTTTT
CASSVVSSGRERNTGELFF
>NA|TRBJ2-7|TRBV7-2|TRBD2
TGTGCCAGCAGCCGTGGGGGGGAGTTCTCCTACGAGCAGTACTTC
CASSRGGEFSYEQYF
>few|TRBJ2-5|TRBV30|TRBD1
TGTGCCTGGAGCCGTTTCGGGACAGGCGGCCAAGAGACCCAGTACTTC
CAWSRFGTGGQETQYF
>many|TRBJ1-5|TRBV5-1|NA
TGTGCCAGCAGCTTGGGGGGTAGGCAGCCCCAGCATTTT
CASSLGGRQPQHF
>few|TRBJ1-5|TRBV27|TRBD1
TGTGCCAGCAGTGGACAGGGGGCGAGTCAGCCCCAGCATTTT
CASSGQGASQPQHF
>many|TRBJ2-2|TRBV6-4|NA
TGTGCCAGCAGTGACTCGCAGGGAGCCGGGGAGCTGTTTTTT
CASSDSQGAGELFF
>few|TRBJ2-3|TRBV30|NA
TGTGCCTGGACCAGACTAGGCCAGGGGGCAGATACGCAGTATTTT
CAWTRLGQGADTQYF
>few|TRBJ2-3|TRBV5-1|TRBD1
TGCGCCAGCAGCTTTGACAGGGGTACAGATACGCAGTATTTT
CASSFDRGTDTQYF
>few|TRBJ1-2|TRBV19|NA
TGTGCCAGCGAGGCGGGGGCCGGCTACACCTTC
CASEAGAGYTF
>many|TRBJ2-5|TRBV28|NA
TGTGCCAGCAGTTTACGCCAAGAGACCCAGTACTTC
CASSLRQETQYF
>NA|TRBJ1-4|TRBV24-1|NA
TGTGCCACCTCGGGAGGAGCTAATGAAAAACTGTTTTTT
CATSGGANEKLFF
>few|TRBJ1-1|TRBV6-1|TRBD1
TGTGCCAGCAGTGATCAGGGGGCGCGTGAAGCTTTCTTT
CASSDQGAREAFF
>NA|TRBJ2-3|TRBV29-1|NA
TGCAGCAAGGCAGGGGGGTCTAGCACAGATACGCAGTATTTT
CSKAGGSSTDTQYF
>many|TRBJ1-4|TRBV10-3|NA
TGTGCCATCAGTGAGTCCGGCGGAGGCCCGGAAGAAAAACTGTTTTTT
CAISESGGGPEEKLFF
>many|TRBJ2-2|TRBV7-2|NA
TGTGCCAGCAGCTCGCAACCCGGGTTCAGGGCAAATAGGGGGGAGCTGTTTTTT
CASSSQPGFRANRGELFF
>many|TRBJ2-3|TRBV20-1|NA
TGCAGTGCTCGGACAGTCCTACTAGCATTCACAGATACGCAGTATTTT
CSARTVLLAFTDTQYF
>NA|TRBJ2-1|TRBV28|NA
TGTGCCACCACCCGATACAGGGACAATGAGCAGTTCTTC
CATTRYRDNEQFF
>once|TRBJ2-2|TRBV5-1|NA
TGCGCCAGCAGCTTGGTTCCAGGGCCCGGGGAGCTGTTTTTT
CASSLVPGPGELFF
>NA|TRBJ2-5|TRBV29-1|NA
TGCAGCGTTGAAGATGATCAGGGGGGGACCCAGTACTTC
CSVEDDQGGTQYF
>many|TRBJ2-7|TRBV5-6|NA
TGTGCCAGCAGCTGGGGGACGCCTGCGCTACTCTACGAGCAGTACTTC
CASSWGTPALLYEQYF
>many|TRBJ1-5|TRBV2|TRBD1
TGTGCCAGCAGTTCGGACAGGGTTCAGCCCCAGCATTTT
CASSSDRVQPQHF
>many|TRBJ2-3|TRBV7-9|NA
TGTGCCAGCAGCTCGCTGAGCACAGATACGCAGTATTTT
CASSSLSTDTQYF
>NA|TRBJ2-1|TRBV29-1|TRBD2
TGCAGCGTATTAGCGGGCGGCATGAACCCTACGCAGTTCTTC
CSVLAGGMNPTQFF
>many|TRBJ2-1|TRBV4-1|NA
TGCGCCAGCAGCCAAGACCGAATTGGTGAGCAGTTCTTC
CASSQDRIGEQFF
>many|TRBJ2-5|TRBV24-1|TRBD2
TGTGCCACCAGTGAGGGACTAGCGGGAGCAGAGACCCAGTACTTC
CATSEGLAGAETQYF
>NA|TRBJ2-5|TRBV5-1|TRBD1
TGCGCCAGCAGCCCCGGCCTTGACAGGGGCAGAAAGACCCAGTACTTC
CASSPGLDRGRKTQYF
>many|TRBJ1-1|TRBV3-1|NA
TGTGCCAGCAGCCTCAGGGAGGGTGAAGCTTTCTTT
CASSLREGEAFF
>many|TRBJ1-2|TRBV11-2|TRBD1
TGTGCCAGCAGCCCCGACAGGGCTAACTATGGCTACACCTTC
CASSPDRANYGYTF
>NA|TRBJ1-2|TRBV7-9|NA
TGTGCCAGCAGCTCTTGGACGGATAACTATGGCTACACCTTC
CASSSWTDNYGYTF
>many|TRBJ2-7|TRBV28|TRBD2
TGTGCCAGCACGACTAGCGGGACTTTCTACGAGCAGTACTTC
CASTTSGTFYEQYF
>NA|TRBJ2-4|TRBV6-1|NA
TGTGCCAGCAGCCCCAGGGCTAACGCCAAAAACATTCAGTACTTC
CASSPRANAKNIQYF
>few|TRBJ2-1|TRBV7-3|TRBD2
TGTGCCAGCAGCTTAATCGCCGGGGGGAATGAGCAGTTCTTC
CASSLIAGGNEQFF
>NA|TRBJ1-5|TRBV20-1|NA
TGCAGTGCTAGAGGGATAGGCAGTATCTTGAGCAATCAGCCCCAGCATTTT
CSARGIGSILSNQPQHF
>many|TRBJ1-5|TRBV28|NA
TGTGCCAGCATCTCTTTGAAGGGTCCTAGCAATCAGCCCCAGCATTTT
CASISLKGPSNQPQHF
>few|TRBJ2-7|TRBV20-1|TRBD1
TGCAGTGCTTCATCGACAGGGACCCCCTACGAGCAGTACTTC
CSASSTGTPYEQYF
>many|TRBJ1-5|TRBV29-1|TRBD1
TGCAGCGTTGGTCAGGGGGCTGATCAGCCCCAGCATTTT
CSVGQGADQPQHF
>few|TRBJ1-4|TRBV10-1|NA
TGCGCCAGCAGTGACCCACAGGGTGACGGAAAACTGTTTTTT
CASSDPQGDGKLFF
>many|TRBJ2-3|TRBV27|NA
TGTGCCAGCAGTTTATTCCCGAACCCAGATACGCAGTATTTT
CASSLFPNPDTQYF
>many|TRBJ1-3|TRBV13|NA
TGTGCCAGCAGACGTGCGGGGGCTGGAAACACCATATATTTT
CASRRAGAGNTIYF